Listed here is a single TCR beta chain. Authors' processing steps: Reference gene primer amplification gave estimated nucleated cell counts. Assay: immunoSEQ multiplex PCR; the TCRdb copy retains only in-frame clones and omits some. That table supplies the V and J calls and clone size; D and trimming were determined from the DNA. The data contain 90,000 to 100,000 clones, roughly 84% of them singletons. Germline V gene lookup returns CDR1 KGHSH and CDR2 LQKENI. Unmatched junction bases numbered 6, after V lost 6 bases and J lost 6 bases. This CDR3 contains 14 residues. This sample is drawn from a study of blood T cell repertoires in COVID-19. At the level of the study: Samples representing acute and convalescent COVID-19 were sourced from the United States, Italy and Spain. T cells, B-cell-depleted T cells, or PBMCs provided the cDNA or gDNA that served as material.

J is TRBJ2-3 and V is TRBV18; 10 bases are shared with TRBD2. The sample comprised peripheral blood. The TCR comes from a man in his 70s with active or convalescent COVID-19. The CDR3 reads CASSEAGGPDTQYF. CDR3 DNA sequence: TGTGCCAGCTCGGAAGCGGGGGGGCCGGATACGCAGTATTTT.